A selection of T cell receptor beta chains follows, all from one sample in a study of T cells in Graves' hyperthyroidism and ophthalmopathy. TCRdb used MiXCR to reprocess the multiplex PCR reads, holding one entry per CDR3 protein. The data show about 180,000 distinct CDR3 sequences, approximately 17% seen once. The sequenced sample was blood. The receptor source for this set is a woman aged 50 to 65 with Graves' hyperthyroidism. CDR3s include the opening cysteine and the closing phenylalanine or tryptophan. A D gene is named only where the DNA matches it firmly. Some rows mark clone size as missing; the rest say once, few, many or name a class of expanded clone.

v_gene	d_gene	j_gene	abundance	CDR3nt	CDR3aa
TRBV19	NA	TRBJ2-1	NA	TGTGCCAGTAGTATTTCCCCACCGTGGTACAATGAGCAGTTCTTC	CASSISPPWYNEQFF
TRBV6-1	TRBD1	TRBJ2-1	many	TGTGCCAGCAGGGGACAGGAACGTCTCCTAGGGCAGTTCTTC	CASRGQERLLGQFF
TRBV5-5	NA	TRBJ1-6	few	TGTGCCAGCAGCGAGGGGACGAGGTATAATTCACCCCTCCACTTT	CASSEGTRYNSPLHF
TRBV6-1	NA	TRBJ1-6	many	TGTGCCAGCAGGGTCCTGGGAACGGACTACTATAATTCACCCCTCCACTTT	CASRVLGTDYYNSPLHF
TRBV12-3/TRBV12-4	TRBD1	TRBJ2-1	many	TGTGCCAGCAGTTTGGGACAGGGCTTCGTCTATGAGCAGTTCTTC	CASSLGQGFVYEQFF
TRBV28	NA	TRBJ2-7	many	TGTGCCAGCAGTTCGCTTACATTGGAGGACGAGCAGTACTTC	CASSSLTLEDEQYF
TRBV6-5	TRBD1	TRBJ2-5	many	TGTGCCAGCAGTTACTTCGGACAGGGGCCCAGATACTTC	CASSYFGQGPRYF
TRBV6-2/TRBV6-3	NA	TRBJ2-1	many	TGTGCCAGCAGTTACCTTGGACGGTTGAATGAGCAGTTCTTC	CASSYLGRLNEQFF
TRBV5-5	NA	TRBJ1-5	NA	TGTGCCAGCGCCCTTTTGGCGAGCAATCAGCCCCAGCATTTT	CASALLASNQPQHF
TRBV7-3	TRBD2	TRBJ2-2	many	TGTGCCAGCAGCCCCGGCCTAGCGGGGGTGAACACCGGGGAGCTGTTTTTT	CASSPGLAGVNTGELFF
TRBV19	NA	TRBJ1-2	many	TGTGCCAGTAGTCCGAAAGACAGCAGTGGCTACACCTTC	CASSPKDSSGYTF